This entry lists 22 T cell receptor beta chains sequenced from one sample in a study of identical twins. Via MiXCR, TCRdb re-called the 5' RACE reads, giving one row per CDR3 protein. The sample lists around 510,000 distinct CDR3 sequences; approximately 15% were seen once. These sequences were also reported in another study, on yellow fever vaccine responses in identical twins.

The specimen sequenced was CD4+ T cells sorted from blood. The receptors stem from a woman in her late teens or twenties in good health.

The chain combines TRBV7-3 with TRBJ2-5; 8 bases are a match to TRBD2. The CDR3 sequence is 16 residues long. The germline V gene has CDR1 SGHTA and CDR2 FQGTGA. Unmatched junction bases numbered 10, after V lost 2 bases and J lost 5 bases. CDR3 protein: CASSLGPGLDGETQYF. The DNA for the CDR3 is TGTGCCAGCAGCTTAGGACCGGGACTAGATGGGGAGACCCAGTACTTC.

This chain connects TRBV11-1 to TRBJ2-3; 9 bases map to TRBD1. Trimming removed 4 bases from V and 1 base from J; junction bases left unmatched: 3. The V gene's germline CDR1 is SGHAT and CDR2 FQDESV (reference sequence). The CDR3 has 15 residues. The CDR3 here is CASSWDRVGTDTQYF. CDR3 DNA: TGTGCCAGCAGCTGGGACAGGGTGGGCACAGATACGCAGTATTTT. The entire variable domain, with the rest obtained from reference TRBV11-1 and TRBJ2-3, is as follows: EAEVAQSPRYKITEKSQAVAFWCDPISGHATLYWYRQILGQGPELLVQFQDESVVDDSQLPKDRFSAERLKGVDSTLKIQPAELGDSAMYLCASSWDRVGTDTQYFGPGTRLTVL.

The chain combines TRBV6-1 with TRBJ2-2; TRBD2 agrees at 9 bases. V lost 7 bases and J lost 7; bases outside the gene matches: 10. The CDR3 totals 15 residues. Germline V CDR1 and CDR2: MNHNS, SASEGT. The CDR3 loop is CASMEAGGPDGELFF. The CDR3 bases are TGTGCCAGCATGGAGGCGGGGGGGCCGGACGGGGAGCTGTTTTTT.

This clonotype has a count of ten or more. The chain has TRBV25-1 and TRBJ2-2; 7 bases fit TRBD2. Germline CDR1 is MGHDK and CDR2 is SYGVNS. With V trimmed by 7 bases and J by 6 bases, 11 bases remained unmatched. There are 15 residues in the CDR3. This chain's CDR3 is CASTRGRESPGELFF. Here the CDR3 DNA reads TGTGCCAGCACCCGAGGGAGGGAAAGTCCCGGGGAGCTGTTTTTT.

Worth noting for this clonotype: A much larger clone lies one base from this, so it may be a read error. This chain joins TRBV3-1 and TRBJ2-2, with D unresolved. Germline V gene sequence: CDR1 LGHDT, CDR2 YNNKEL (reference sequence). This CDR3 region has 13 residues. The V and J ends lost 1 base and 5 bases respectively, with 5 bases between them. CDR3 loop: CASSQVGTGELFF. In DNA, the CDR3 is TGTGCCAGCAGCCAAGTCGGGACCGGGGAGCTGTTTTTT.

There are many counts of this clonotype. The V gene is TRBV29-1, the J gene TRBJ2-5; D remains ambiguous. Germline V CDR1 and CDR2: SQVTM, ANQGSEA. The germline V and J ends were trimmed by 4 bases and 3 bases, with 6 bases remaining between them. This CDR3 region has 11 residues. The CDR3 sequence is CSVAPKETQYF. For the CDR3, the DNA is TGCAGCGTTGCCCCCAAAGAGACCCAGTACTTC.

In its sample, this clonotype was seen many times. V usage is TRBV6-6 and J usage is TRBJ1-1; D might be TRBD1 (5 bases). The germline V gene has CDR1 MNHNY and CDR2 SVGAGI (reference sequence). CDR3 length: 15 amino acids. V was pared by 4 bases and J by 1 base, with 13 bases between. CDR3 region: CASSSRVEGNTEAFF. In nucleotides, the CDR3 is TGTGCCAGCAGTTCCAGGGTAGAGGGGAACACTGAAGCTTTCTTT.

This clonotype has just a few counts. This chain joins TRBV27 and TRBJ1-5; D remains ambiguous. Trimming left V 3 bases short and J 6 bases short, with 9 bases between. Germline values: CDR1 MNHEY, CDR2 SMNVEV (reference sequence). CDR3 length equals 13 residues. CDR3 region: CASSLGSGQPQHF. The CDR3 coding sequence is TGTGCCAGCAGTTTGGGATCTGGTCAGCCCCAGCATTTT.

This rearrangement joins TRBV27 to TRBJ2-6, with a weak D call TRBD2 (5 bases). The CDR3 is 13 residues long. V was cut by 2 bases and J by 8 bases, with 7 bases left in between. The germline CDR1 and CDR2 sequences are MNHEY and SMNVEV (reference sequence). DNA of the CDR3: TGTGCCAGCAGTTTACCCGGGACCAACGTCCTGACTTTC. Its protein product is CASSLPGTNVLTF.

V is TRBV20-1 and J is TRBJ2-7; 7 bases agree with TRBD2. J was trimmed by 2 bases and V by 3 bases; bases with no gene match: 13. The CDR3 sequence is 16 residues long. The germline CDR1 and CDR2 sequences are DFQATT and SNEGSKA (reference sequence). The CDR3 DNA is TGCAGTGCTAGTGCCGTGATTGGGGGGGGGGCCTACGAGCAGTACTTC. The encoded protein is CSASAVIGGGAYEQYF.

The rearrangement links TRBV27 to TRBJ2-5; TRBD2 might be the D (5 bases). The CDR3 length is 13 residues. V was shortened by 5 bases and J by 2 bases, with 9 bases between the two germline ends. Germline V gene lookup returns CDR1 MNHEY and CDR2 SMNVEV (reference sequence). The CDR3: CASSKRTQETQYF. The CDR3 DNA follows: TGTGCCAGCAGTAAAAGGACTCAAGAGACCCAGTACTTC.

This sequence joins TRBV24-1 and TRBJ2-1, with 11 bases matching TRBD2. CDR3 length: 16 residues. The trim removed 4 bases at V and 8 bases at J, leaving 9 bases unmatched. From germline, CDR1 is KGHDR and CDR2 SFDVKD. The chain's CDR3 is CATSDVLAGVTDEQFF. The CDR3 DNA is TGTGCCACCAGTGACGTACTAGCGGGAGTTACGGATGAGCAGTTCTTC.

The V call is TRBV20-1, the J call TRBJ2-5; TRBD2 aligns across 8 bases. The CDR3 is 14 amino acids. V lost 1 base to trimming and J lost 4 bases; unmatched junction nucleotides: 5. Germline V gives CDR1 DFQATT, CDR2 SNEGSKA (reference sequence). The CDR3 nucleotides are TGCAGTGCTAGAGCCGGGAGGGCCAGAGAGACCCAGTACTTC. It codes for CSARAGRARETQYF.

This clonotype was picked up a small number of times. This chain connects TRBV7-9 to TRBJ2-1; tentative D call: TRBD1 (6 bases). The CDR3 covers 13 residues. Germline CDR1 SEHNR, CDR2 FQNEAQ (reference sequence). V lost 0 bases and J 10 bases, leaving 10 bases between the germline ends. In DNA form, the CDR3 reads TGTGCCAGCAGCTTAGCAGGGGGACGCGAGCAGTTCTTC. This sequence encodes CASSLAGGREQFF. The variable domain in full, completed from reference TRBV7-9 and TRBJ2-1, reads DTGVSQNPRHKITKRGQNVTFRCDPISEHNRLYWYRQTLGQGPEFLTYFQNEAQLEKSRLLSDRFSAERPKGSFSTLEIQRTEQGDSAMYLCASSLAGGREQFFGPGTRLTVL.

This clonotype appeared a few times. The rearrangement links TRBV4-1 to TRBJ2-1; 8 nucleotides agree with TRBD2. J gave up 5 bases and V 4 bases, and 10 bases lay outside the gene matches. From germline, CDR1 is MGHRA and CDR2 YSYEKL. The CDR3 is 16 residues long. The CDR3 DNA reads TGCGCCAGCAGCCCTGGGGGACTAGGGTACAACAATGAGCAGTTCTTC. Translated: CASSPGGLGYNNEQFF.

The CDR3 DNA sequence: TGCAGTGCCTTTTCAAGGACAGACCAAGAGACCCAGTACTTC. This sequence encodes CSAFSRTDQETQYF. The rearrangement joins TRBV20-1 to TRBJ2-5; D is possibly TRBD1 (6 bases). CDR3 length: 14 amino acids. The germline V and J ends were trimmed by 6 bases and 0 bases, with 14 bases remaining between them. Germline assignment: CDR1 DFQATT and CDR2 SNEGSKA (reference sequence).

This chain connects TRBV20-1 to TRBJ2-1; tentatively, D is TRBD1 or TRBD2 (6 bases each). The germline V gene encodes CDR1 DFQATT and CDR2 SNEGSKA (reference sequence). The V end was cut by 4 bases, the J end by 5 bases, with 21 bases between. The CDR3 has 16 residues. Here the CDR3 DNA reads TGCAGTGCTAATCGGAGAGGAGGGGGAATAGACAATGAGCAGTTCTTC. It encodes CSANRRGGGIDNEQFF.

The chain carries TRBV28 and TRBJ2-3; weak D call: TRBD1 (6 bases). CDR1 is MDHEN, CDR2 SYDVKM, per germline. The CDR3 covers 17 residues. The germline V and J ends were trimmed by 5 bases and 2 bases, with 20 bases remaining between them. The CDR3 nucleotides read TGTGCCAGCAGTCTAAGACAGGACCGGGCATTCACAGATACGCAGTATTTT. It is translated as CASSLRQDRAFTDTQYF.

This clonotype was counted at least ten times. The CDR3 nucleotides read TGTGCCAGCAGACAGACAGGGGTGGCGGATACGCAGTATTTT. It codes for CASRQTGVADTQYF. This chain links TRBV12-3 or TRBV12-4 with TRBJ2-3; 8 bases are a match to TRBD1. V shed 6 bases, J shed 6 bases, and the junction held 8 bases outside the gene matches. This CDR3 contains 14 residues.

Only a few counts were recorded for this clonotype. The chain employs TRBV30 and TRBJ2-1, with 11 bases aligning to TRBD2. The CDR3 has 17 amino acids. Looked up from germline, CDR1 is GTSNPN and CDR2 is SVGIG (reference sequence). Trimming removed 2 bases from V and 8 bases from J; junction bases left unmatched: 14. CDR3 protein: CAWSPRLAGGSRDEQFF. The CDR3 coding sequence is TGTGCCTGGAGTCCGCGCCTAGCGGGAGGCTCGCGGGATGAGCAGTTCTTC.

This clonotype came up many times. The CDR3 spells CASSLGEYEQYF. The CDR3 nucleotides are TGTGCCAGCAGCTTGGGGGAGTACGAGCAGTACTTC. This sequence joins TRBV5-5 and TRBJ2-7; D might be TRBD2 (5 bases). CDR3 length: 12 residues. V gave up 0 bases and J gave up 4 bases, with 5 bases separating them. CDR1 and CDR2 from the germline V gene are SGHKS and YYEKEE (reference sequence).

The chain carries TRBV5-6 and TRBJ2-4; 7 nucleotides match TRBD1. The CDR3 runs to 15 residues. The trim removed 9 bases at V and 0 bases at J, leaving 9 bases unmatched. Per the germline V gene, CDR1 is SGHDT and CDR2 is YYEEEE. In DNA form, the CDR3 reads TGTGCCAATATAACAGGGGACCTAGCCAAAAACATTCAGTACTTC. Amino acids: CANITGDLAKNIQYF.